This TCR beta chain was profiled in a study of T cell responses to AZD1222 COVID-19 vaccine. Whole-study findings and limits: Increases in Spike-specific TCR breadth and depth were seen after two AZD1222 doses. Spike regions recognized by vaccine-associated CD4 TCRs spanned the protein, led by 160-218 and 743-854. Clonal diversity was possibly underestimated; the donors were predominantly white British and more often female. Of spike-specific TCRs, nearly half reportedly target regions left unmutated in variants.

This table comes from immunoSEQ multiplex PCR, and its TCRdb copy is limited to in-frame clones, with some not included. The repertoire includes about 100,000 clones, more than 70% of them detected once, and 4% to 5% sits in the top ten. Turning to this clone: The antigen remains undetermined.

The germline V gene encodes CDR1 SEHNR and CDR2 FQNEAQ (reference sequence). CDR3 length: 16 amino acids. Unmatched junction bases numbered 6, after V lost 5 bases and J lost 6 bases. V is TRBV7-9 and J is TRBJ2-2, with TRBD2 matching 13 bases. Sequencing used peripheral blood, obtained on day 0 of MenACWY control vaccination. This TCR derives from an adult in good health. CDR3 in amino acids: CASSQAGLAGAGELFF. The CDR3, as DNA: TGTGCCAGCAGCCAGGCCGGACTAGCGGGAGCCGGGGAGCTGTTTTTT.